This T cell receptor beta chain was identified in a study of identical twins. One entry per CDR3 protein, called by TCRdb with MiXCR from the 5' RACE reads. The sample lists just under 650,000 distinct CDR3 sequences; 7.1% were seen once. CDR3 size: 16 residues. V trimming: 2 bases; J trimming: 5 bases; junction bases outside the gene matches: 9. Germline CDR1 reads PRHDT; CDR2 reads FYEKMQ (reference sequence). This same sample was also part of a study on yellow fever vaccine responses in identical twins.

The rearrangement uses TRBV13 and TRBJ1-1, with 9 bases aligning to TRBD1. The sequence was obtained from a woman younger than 30 in good health. The sequenced sample was PBMCs. The CDR3 nucleotides are TGTGCCAGCAGCTTATTTCTCGGGACAGGGCAGACTGAAGCTTTCTTT. It is translated as CASSLFLGTGQTEAFF.